This TCR beta chain was found in a study of T-cell memory formation after mild COVID-19. About the study: For the most part, TCR clusters were specific to one donor.

The 5'RACE method, run with constant-segment primers, produced TCR alpha and TCR beta cDNA libraries (carrying sample barcodes and UMIs). In TCRdb, the 5' RACE reads were re-called with MiXCR into one record per CDR3 protein. The sample consists of hundreds of thousands of distinct CDR3 sequences, about a fifth of them appearing once. Trimming took off 6 bases at V and 3 bases at J, with 14 bases between the two ends. The CDR3 is made up of 14 amino acids. The receptor was isolated from an adult woman who had mild COVID-19 (a few samples of this study predate the infection). Cell type and time point are not known. The sample consisted of PBMCs or a T cell subset sorted from them (not recorded which). The chain is built from TRBV12-3 or TRBV12-4 and TRBJ1-1, with D possibly matching TRBD1 (5 bases). The CDR3 coding sequence is TGTGCCAGCAGCCACAACGTCAGGGACACTGAAGCTTTCTTT. It codes for CASSHNVRDTEAFF.